The rows below give T cell receptor beta chains drawn from one sample of a study of immune evolution from preneoplasia to lung adenocarcinoma. Method: immunoSEQ multiplex PCR; TCRdb's copy keeps in-frame clones and lacks some. The table lists 9,500 to 14,000 clones, under 80% of them singletons. Sequencing used FFPE minimally invasive lung adenocarcinoma tissue. These receptors were obtained from a person aged 60 to 80 with lung adenocarcinoma. CDR3s include the opening cysteine and the closing phenylalanine or tryptophan. Each record gives: V gene, D gene, CDR3 length, J gene, clone size, CDR3 DNA, CDR3 protein. The D gene is left open where the match is weak. Only some rows state a clone size, as once, few, many or a class for expanded clones.

V gene: TRBV7-3; D gene: TRBD2; CDR3 length: 16; J gene: TRBJ2-1; clone size: once; CDR3 DNA: TGTGCCAGCAGCAGGACAGCGGGAGGAACCTACAATGAGCAGTTCTTC; CDR3 protein: CASSRTAGGTYNEQFF
V gene: TRBV19; D gene: NA; CDR3 length: 13; J gene: TRBJ2-7; clone size: NA; CDR3 DNA: TGTGCCAGTAGTACAGAGGGCTCCTACGAGCAGTACTTC; CDR3 protein: CASSTEGSYEQYF
V gene: TRBV4-2; D gene: TRBD1; CDR3 length: 17; J gene: TRBJ2-2; clone size: NA; CDR3 DNA: TGTGCCAGCAGCCAACCTGGGACAGGGGAAGGGGTCGGGGAGCTGTTTTTT; CDR3 protein: CASSQPGTGEGVGELFF
V gene: TRBV28; D gene: TRBD1; CDR3 length: 15; J gene: TRBJ1-3; clone size: NA; CDR3 DNA: TGTGCCAGCGGAAGACAGGGGCCGGCTGGAAACACCATATATTTT; CDR3 protein: CASGRQGPAGNTIYF
V gene: TRBV11-2; D gene: NA; CDR3 length: 13; J gene: TRBJ1-1; clone size: large; CDR3 DNA: TGTGCCAGCTCCCGGACGGAAAACACTGAAGCTTTCTTT; CDR3 protein: CASSRTENTEAFF
V gene: TRBV27; D gene: TRBD1; CDR3 length: 14; J gene: TRBJ1-2; clone size: NA; CDR3 DNA: TGTGCCAGCAGTGGAACCGGGACAGGAGGTGGCTACACCTTC; CDR3 protein: CASSGTGTGGGYTF
V gene: TRBV5-1; D gene: TRBD2; CDR3 length: 14; J gene: TRBJ2-7; clone size: NA; CDR3 DNA: TGCGCCAGCAGCTCCGGGACTAGCGGGGGCGAGCAGTACTTC; CDR3 protein: CASSSGTSGGEQYF
V gene: TRBV19; D gene: NA; CDR3 length: 12; J gene: TRBJ2-2; clone size: once; CDR3 DNA: TGTGCCAGTTCACAGAACACCGGGGAGCTGTTTTTT; CDR3 protein: CASSQNTGELFF
V gene: TRBV7-3; D gene: NA; CDR3 length: 13; J gene: TRBJ1-2; clone size: NA; CDR3 DNA: TGTGCCAGCAGCTTAGACGGCAACTATGGCTACACCTTC; CDR3 protein: CASSLDGNYGYTF
V gene: TRBV5-4; D gene: NA; CDR3 length: 15; J gene: TRBJ2-3; clone size: NA; CDR3 DNA: TGTGCCAGCAGCTTGGGACTACAATTCACAGATACGCAGTATTTT; CDR3 protein: CASSLGLQFTDTQYF
V gene: TRBV27; D gene: NA; CDR3 length: 17; J gene: TRBJ1-5; clone size: NA; CDR3 DNA: TGTGCCAGCAGTTTAAAGTCGGGGGCCCTAAACAATCAGCCCCAGCATTTT; CDR3 protein: CASSLKSGALNNQPQHF
V gene: TRBV9; D gene: TRBD1; CDR3 length: 16; J gene: TRBJ2-3; clone size: NA; CDR3 DNA: TGTGCCAGCAGCTTCCGGGACAGGGCTGGCACAGATACGCAGTATTTT; CDR3 protein: CASSFRDRAGTDTQYF
V gene: TRBV4-3; D gene: TRBD2; CDR3 length: 12; J gene: TRBJ2-4; clone size: NA; CDR3 DNA: TGCGCCAGCAGCAGCGGGGGGGACATTCAGTACTTC; CDR3 protein: CASSSGGDIQYF
V gene: TRBV29-1; D gene: NA; CDR3 length: 14; J gene: TRBJ1-2; clone size: NA; CDR3 DNA: TGCAGCGTTGAAGAAGATAACCTCTCGAGGGGCTACACCTTC; CDR3 protein: CSVEEDNLSRGYTF
V gene: TRBV6-1; D gene: NA; CDR3 length: 14; J gene: TRBJ1-5; clone size: NA; CDR3 DNA: TGTGCCAGCAACGGACCGGATAGCAATCAGCCCCAGCATTTT; CDR3 protein: CASNGPDSNQPQHF
V gene: TRBV12-5; D gene: NA; CDR3 length: 16; J gene: TRBJ2-3; clone size: NA; CDR3 DNA: TGTGCTAGTGGTGGCGGGGTCAGAGACCTCACAGATACGCAGTATTTT; CDR3 protein: CASGGGVRDLTDTQYF
V gene: TRBV7-9; D gene: NA; CDR3 length: 15; J gene: TRBJ1-4; clone size: NA; CDR3 DNA: TGTGCCAGCAGCCTTCCGGCGTCATCTAATGAAAAACTGTTTTTT; CDR3 protein: CASSLPASSNEKLFF
V gene: TRBV9; D gene: TRBD2; CDR3 length: 16; J gene: TRBJ2-1; clone size: NA; CDR3 DNA: TGTGCCAGCAGTAGGACTAGCGGGATTTCCTACAATGAGCAGTTCTTC; CDR3 protein: CASSRTSGISYNEQFF
V gene: TRBV19; D gene: NA; CDR3 length: 13; J gene: TRBJ1-4; clone size: once; CDR3 DNA: TGTGCCAGTCGCAGGGGCCCGAGGGGGGAACTGTTTTTT; CDR3 protein: CASRRGPRGELFF
V gene: TRBV5-1; D gene: NA; CDR3 length: 15; J gene: TRBJ2-3; clone size: NA; CDR3 DNA: TGCGCCAGCAGCTTGGGGCAGGGGGAGGTAGATACGCAGTATTTT; CDR3 protein: CASSLGQGEVDTQYF
V gene: TRBV11-2; D gene: NA; CDR3 length: 14; J gene: TRBJ2-5; clone size: NA; CDR3 DNA: TGTGCCAGCAGCGCGGGACAGTCCCAAGAGACCCAGTACTTC; CDR3 protein: CASSAGQSQETQYF
V gene: TRBV28; D gene: NA; CDR3 length: 13; J gene: TRBJ1-1; clone size: NA; CDR3 DNA: TGTGCCAGCAGTATGGGACACCACACTGAAGCTTTCTTT; CDR3 protein: CASSMGHHTEAFF
V gene: TRBV6-1; D gene: TRBD1; CDR3 length: 14; J gene: TRBJ1-5; clone size: NA; CDR3 DNA: TGTGCCAGCACCGGGACAGGGGGAACGCAGCCCCAGCATTTT; CDR3 protein: CASTGTGGTQPQHF
V gene: TRBV28; D gene: NA; CDR3 length: 14; J gene: TRBJ1-1; clone size: NA; CDR3 DNA: TGTGCCAGCAGTGCTGCAAAGGGTGGCGGTGAAGCTTTCTTT; CDR3 protein: CASSAAKGGGEAFF
V gene: TRBV28; D gene: NA; CDR3 length: 14; J gene: TRBJ2-1; clone size: NA; CDR3 DNA: TGTGCCAGCAGCCCTGGACTAGGGGGCGATGAGCAGTTCTTC; CDR3 protein: CASSPGLGGDEQFF
V gene: TRBV4-3; D gene: NA; CDR3 length: 12; J gene: TRBJ2-7; clone size: NA; CDR3 DNA: TGCGCCAGCAGCCAAGTATGGCATGAGCAGTACTTC; CDR3 protein: CASSQVWHEQYF
V gene: TRBV7-3; D gene: NA; CDR3 length: 13; J gene: TRBJ2-3; clone size: NA; CDR3 DNA: TGTGCCAGCAGCTTATCAGGGGCAGATACGCAGTATTTT; CDR3 protein: CASSLSGADTQYF
V gene: TRBV5-1; D gene: NA; CDR3 length: 15; J gene: TRBJ1-4; clone size: NA; CDR3 DNA: TGCGCCAGCAGCGGAACCGGGTCATTAAATGAAAAACTGTTTTTT; CDR3 protein: CASSGTGSLNEKLFF
V gene: TRBV11-2; D gene: NA; CDR3 length: 13; J gene: TRBJ2-7; clone size: NA; CDR3 DNA: TGTGCCAGCGGCGACGGCCTTGCCTACGAGCAGTACTTC; CDR3 protein: CASGDGLAYEQYF
V gene: TRBV2; D gene: TRBD1; CDR3 length: 15; J gene: TRBJ1-4; clone size: once; CDR3 DNA: TGTGCCAGCACTCAGCAGACAGGGCCTAATGAAAAACTGTTTTTT; CDR3 protein: CASTQQTGPNEKLFF
V gene: TRBV5-5; D gene: TRBD2; CDR3 length: 17; J gene: TRBJ2-5; clone size: NA; CDR3 DNA: TGTGCCAGCAGCTTGGGCGTGACTAGCGGGAGACAAGAGACCCAGTACTTC; CDR3 protein: CASSLGVTSGRQETQYF
V gene: TRBV29-1; D gene: TRBD1; CDR3 length: 13; J gene: TRBJ1-1; clone size: NA; CDR3 DNA: TGCAGCGCAGGGGGGGGGCTAGGGACTGAAGCTTTCTTT; CDR3 protein: CSAGGGLGTEAFF
V gene: TRBV11-2; D gene: NA; CDR3 length: 14; J gene: TRBJ1-1; clone size: NA; CDR3 DNA: TGTGCCAGCAGCTCCCAGGGAGTACTCACTGAAGCTTTCTTT; CDR3 protein: CASSSQGVLTEAFF
V gene: TRBV6-6; D gene: NA; CDR3 length: 14; J gene: TRBJ2-1; clone size: once; CDR3 DNA: TGTGCCAGCAGGGATCCAGGAGAGGTGAATGAGCAGTTCTTC; CDR3 protein: CASRDPGEVNEQFF
V gene: TRBV6-4; D gene: NA; CDR3 length: 13; J gene: TRBJ1-1; clone size: once; CDR3 DNA: TGTGCCAGCAGTGAGGGGATGAACACTGAAGCTTTCTTT; CDR3 protein: CASSEGMNTEAFF
V gene: TRBV6-5; D gene: TRBD1; CDR3 length: 14; J gene: TRBJ1-2; clone size: NA; CDR3 DNA: TGTGCCAGCAGTTATTTTGGGACAGCCTATGGCTACACCTTC; CDR3 protein: CASSYFGTAYGYTF
V gene: TRBV11-2; D gene: NA; CDR3 length: 12; J gene: TRBJ2-7; clone size: NA; CDR3 DNA: TGTGCCAGCAGCTTAAACAACTACGAGCAGTACTTC; CDR3 protein: CASSLNNYEQYF
V gene: TRBV5-1; D gene: NA; CDR3 length: 15; J gene: TRBJ2-1; clone size: few; CDR3 DNA: TGCGCCAGCAGCTTGGGACAGAGCTCCTACAATGAGCAGTTCTTC; CDR3 protein: CASSLGQSSYNEQFF
V gene: TRBV6-1; D gene: TRBD1; CDR3 length: 16; J gene: TRBJ1-5; clone size: NA; CDR3 DNA: TGTGCCAGCAGTGCAGGGGGCATATATAGCAATCAGCCCCAGCATTTT; CDR3 protein: CASSAGGIYSNQPQHF
V gene: TRBV9; D gene: NA; CDR3 length: 15; J gene: TRBJ2-7; clone size: once; CDR3 DNA: TGTGCCAGCAGCGTAGGGTCCGAAGGGACCGCCGAGCAGTACTTC; CDR3 protein: CASSVGSEGTAEQYF
V gene: TRBV11-2; D gene: NA; CDR3 length: 13; J gene: TRBJ1-1; clone size: NA; CDR3 DNA: TGTGCCAGCAGCAAAATGAGGGACACTGAAGCTTTCTTT; CDR3 protein: CASSKMRDTEAFF
V gene: TRBV7-9; D gene: NA; CDR3 length: 14; J gene: TRBJ1-3; clone size: once; CDR3 DNA: TGTGCCAGCAGCCTCCTTAGCTCTGGAAACACCATATATTTT; CDR3 protein: CASSLLSSGNTIYF
V gene: TRBV5-1; D gene: TRBD1; CDR3 length: 16; J gene: TRBJ1-6; clone size: NA; CDR3 DNA: TGCGCCAGCAGCTTGGCTAAGGGACAGGAAGATTCACCCCTCCACTTT; CDR3 protein: CASSLAKGQEDSPLHF
V gene: TRBV27; D gene: NA; CDR3 length: 15; J gene: TRBJ1-2; clone size: NA; CDR3 DNA: TGTGCCAGCACCAACCAGAATCTCGAGTTATCGAGCTACACCTTC; CDR3 protein: CASTNQNLELSSYTF
V gene: TRBV11-2; D gene: TRBD1; CDR3 length: 15; J gene: TRBJ1-4; clone size: NA; CDR3 DNA: TGTGCCAGCAGAGCACAGGGGGCGGTTAATGAAAAACTGTTTTTT; CDR3 protein: CASRAQGAVNEKLFF
V gene: TRBV29-1; D gene: NA; CDR3 length: 13; J gene: TRBJ2-6; clone size: NA; CDR3 DNA: TGCAGCGTTGTGGGGCCTGGGGCCAACGTCCTGACTTTC; CDR3 protein: CSVVGPGANVLTF
V gene: TRBV7-2; D gene: NA; CDR3 length: 12; J gene: TRBJ2-7; clone size: few; CDR3 DNA: TGTGCCAGCAGCTACCTGGGCTACGAGCAGTACTTC; CDR3 protein: CASSYLGYEQYF